This entry lists 16 T cell receptor beta chains sequenced from one sample in a study of control samples from healthy donors and cancer patients. Profiled with immunoSEQ multiplex PCR; TCRdb holds only in-frame clones, not every one. The table lists about 110,000 clones, approximately 80% of them singletons, with under 8.5% in the top ten. The sample comprised blood. Every receptor here comes from a man aged 18 to 29 in good health.

The chain links TRBV10-3 to TRBJ2-7, with 7 positions matching TRBD1. With V trimmed by 1 base and J by 6 bases, 3 bases remained unmatched. Germline-derived CDR1 and CDR2 are ENHRY and SYGVKD. The CDR3 length is 13 residues. Here the CDR3 DNA reads TGTGCCATCAGTGAGTTTACAGGGGCCGAGCAGTACTTC. Residues: CAISEFTGAEQYF.

The gene calls are TRBV9 and TRBJ1-2; D not resolved. The germline V gene encodes CDR1 SGDLS and CDR2 YYNGEE. V dropped 3 bases and J dropped 0 bases, with 9 bases sitting between them. The CDR3 sequence is 14 residues long. CDR3 sequence reads: CASSGGLPNYGYTF. CDR3 coding DNA: TGTGCCAGCAGCGGCGGGCTTCCTAACTATGGCTACACCTTC. Variable domain in full (rest from reference TRBV9 and TRBJ1-2): DSGVTQTPKHLITATGQRVTLRCSPRSGDLSVYWYQQSLDQGLQFLIQYYNGEERAKGNILERFSAQQFPDLHSELNLSSLELGDSALYFCASSGGLPNYGYTFGSGTRLTVV.

This chain connects TRBV4-1 to TRBJ1-3, with D unresolved. V was shortened by 1 base and J by 1 base, with 14 bases between the two germline ends. The CDR3 runs to 17 residues. Germline CDR1 is MGHRA and CDR2 is YSYEKL. The CDR3 region is CASSQAVKGWSGNTIYF. The CDR3 nucleotides read TGCGCCAGCAGCCAAGCGGTGAAGGGCTGGTCTGGAAACACCATATATTTT.

The V gene is TRBV2, the J gene TRBJ2-5; 7 bases align to TRBD1. The CDR3 covers 15 residues. The junction had 13 bases not matched to a gene; V was cut back by 7 bases and J by 5 bases. CDR1 and CDR2 (germline): SNHLY, FYNNEI. The CDR3 DNA reads as TGTGCCAGCATATCCGGGACAGATTACGCCGAGACCCAGTACTTC. This translates into CASISGTDYAETQYF.

The chain recombines TRBV11-2 with TRBJ1-4; D not certain. Germline lookup yields CDR1 SGHAT and CDR2 FQNNGV. This CDR3 spans 12 amino acids. Trimming cost V 1 base and J 10 bases, with 7 bases left between them. The CDR3 sequence: CASSLATGKLFF. DNA of the CDR3: TGTGCCAGCAGCTTAGCTACGGGAAAACTGTTTTTT.

The sample holds one count of this clone. This sequence joins TRBV5-6 and TRBJ1-3; TRBD1 might be the D (5 bases). Looked up from germline, CDR1 is SGHDT and CDR2 is YYEEEE. V lost 0 bases to trimming and J lost 0 bases, with 10 bases between them. CDR3 length equals 16 residues. The CDR3 sequence: CASSLVGTPSGNTIYF. The CDR3 nucleotides are TGTGCCAGCAGCTTGGTGGGGACCCCCTCTGGAAACACCATATATTTT.

This clone was recorded a few times. The gene calls are TRBV12-3 or TRBV12-4 and TRBJ1-2; 8 bases align to TRBD1. V was clipped by 6 bases and J by 8 bases; unmatched bases: 5. The CDR3 sequence is 12 residues long. The CDR3: CASSRTGKGYTF. CDR3 sequence (DNA): TGTGCCAGCAGCCGGACAGGGAAGGGCTACACCTTC.

V and J are TRBV18 and TRBJ2-7, with 9 bases identical to TRBD2. The trim removed 1 base at V and 2 bases at J, leaving 3 bases unmatched. The CDR3 runs to 15 residues. Germline CDR1 is KGHSH and CDR2 is LQKENI. CDR3 in amino acids: CASSPRRGGTYEQYF. The CDR3 nucleotides read TGTGCCAGCTCACCACGGCGGGGGGGAACCTACGAGCAGTACTTC.

The chain couples TRBV4-2 to TRBJ2-5, with D maybe TRBD2 (5 bases). CDR1 and CDR2 (germline): LGHNA, YNFKEQ. The CDR3 is 16 residues long. Between the trimmed V and J ends, which lost 0 bases and 3 bases, there was a span of 14 bases. Written as DNA, the CDR3 is TGTGCCAGCAGCCAAGATCACATAGACGGGGAAGAGACCCAGTACTTC. This translates into CASSQDHIDGEETQYF.

This rearrangement joins TRBV4-1 to TRBJ1-1, with no clear D. Germline CDR1 MGHRA, CDR2 YSYEKL. Trimming stripped 1 base from V and 5 bases from J, with 8 bases between. The CDR3 is made up of 13 amino acids. The CDR3: CASSQVGRTEAFF. Here the CDR3 DNA reads TGCGCCAGCAGCCAAGTGGGGAGGACTGAAGCTTTCTTT.

The V gene is TRBV27, the J gene TRBJ2-2; TRBD1 matches 9 bases. Germline V gene data show CDR1 as MNHEY and CDR2 as SMNVEV (reference sequence). V lost 5 bases, J lost 1 base, and 8 bases stayed unmatched. The CDR3 contains 17 residues. In DNA, the CDR3 is TGTGCCAGCAGTACAAGAAAGACAGGGGGGAACACCGGGGAGCTGTTTTTT. It encodes CASSTRKTGGNTGELFF.

J is TRBJ2-7 and V is TRBV6-2 or TRBV6-3; no definite D call. Germline assignment: CDR1 MNHEY and CDR2 SVGEGT. Trimming left V 2 bases short and J 4 bases short, with 9 bases between. The CDR3 length is 13 residues. This chain's CDR3 is CASSYAPLYEQYV. CDR3 DNA sequence: TGTGCCAGCAGTTACGCCCCCCTATACGAGCAGTACGTC.

The gene calls are TRBV24-1 and TRBJ2-3; no firm D call. Germline V gene sequence: CDR1 KGHDR, CDR2 SFDVKD. Trimming left V 4 bases short and J 2 bases short, with 12 bases between. The CDR3 sequence is 15 residues long. The CDR3 sequence is CATSDNWPLTDTQYF. The DNA for the CDR3 is TGTGCCACCAGTGACAATTGGCCCCTCACAGATACGCAGTATTTT.

This clone was recorded at least ten times. The chain couples TRBV2 to TRBJ1-2, with D maybe TRBD1 (6 bases). The CDR3 runs 13 residues. Trimming pared 9 bases from V and 3 bases from J, leaving 14 bases between. CDR1 and CDR2 (germline): SNHLY, FYNNEI. DNA of the CDR3: TGTGCCAGGAGGGGGGAGGTGGACTATGGCTACACCTTC. It translates to CARRGEVDYGYTF. Complete variable domain (other parts from reference TRBV2 and TRBJ1-2): EPEVTQTPSHQVTQMGQEVILRCVPISNHLYFYWYRQILGQKVEFLVSFYNNEISEKSEIFDDQFSVERPDGSNFTLKIRSTKLEDSAMYFCARRGEVDYGYTFGSGTRLTVV.

The chain couples TRBV28 to TRBJ1-5; 9 bases are a match to TRBD1. Per the germline V gene, CDR1 is MDHEN and CDR2 is SYDVKM. The CDR3 runs to 13 residues. V trimming: 6 bases; J trimming: 6 bases; junction bases outside the gene matches: 3. CDR3 bases: TGTGCCAGCAGGGGACAGGGCAGTCAGCCCCAGCATTTT. Residues: CASRGQGSQPQHF.

This clone was observed a few times. Here the CDR3 DNA reads TGTGCCTGGAGTGCGGGGACTACGGGAAAACTGTTTTTT. Amino acid sequence: CAWSAGTTGKLFF. The gene calls are TRBV30 and TRBJ1-4; maybe TRBD1 (5 bases). The V end lost 1 base, the J end lost 10 bases, and 13 bases lay between the germline ends. CDR3 size: 13 residues. CDR1 and CDR2 (germline): GTSNPN, SVGIG (reference sequence).